Listed below are T cell receptor beta chains from one sample, sequenced in a study of identical twins. MiXCR was run by TCRdb on the 5' RACE reads, yielding one entry per CDR3 protein. The data show about 690,000 distinct CDR3 sequences, over 5% seen once. Sequencing was done on a sample of naive T cells sorted from blood. The receptors shown here come from a man between 18 and 29 years old in good health. The CDR3 runs from the conserved cysteine through the conserved F or W. D genes are given only for firm matches. The size field is filled for only some rows; it gives once, few, many or a size class.

j_call clone_size v_call d_call cdr3_nt cdr3_aa
TRBJ2-1 many TRBV12-3/TRBV12-4 . TGTGCCAGCAGTTTAGCAAGATATGAGCAGTTCTTC CASSLARYEQFF
TRBJ2-2 few TRBV5-1 TRBD1 TGCGCCAGCAGCGGACAGGGGTGGACCGGGGAGCTGTTTTTT CASSGQGWTGELFF
TRBJ2-1 . TRBV7-3 . TGTGCCAGCAGCTTAAGCCCAGCTCAATCCTACAATGAGCAGTTCTTC CASSLSPAQSYNEQFF
TRBJ2-7 many TRBV5-1 TRBD1 TGCGCCAGCAGCTTGGTTGGGACAGGGGATTACGAGCAGTACTTC CASSLVGTGDYEQYF
TRBJ2-2 . TRBV6-2/TRBV6-3 TRBD2 TGTGCCAGCAGCCATGAGGGACTAGCGGGAATACAGGCGAACACCGGGGAGCTGTTTTTT CASSHEGLAGIQANTGELFF
TRBJ1-6 . TRBV5-6 . TGTGCCAGCAGCCCGGGGAGGGCCGATTTATCTTATAATTCACCCCTCCACTTT CASSPGRADLSYNSPLHF
TRBJ1-5 many TRBV12-3/TRBV12-4 . TGTGCCAGCAGTGCATTTAATCAGCCCCAGCATTTT CASSAFNQPQHF
TRBJ2-1 . TRBV21-1 . TGTGCCAGCAGCAAAATTTATGTGACTAGCGGATACAATGAGCAGTTCTTC CASSKIYVTSGYNEQFF
TRBJ2-3 few TRBV29-1 . TGCAGCGTTGATACGCAGTATTTT CSVDTQYF
TRBJ2-1 . TRBV28 . TGTGCCAGCAGGGATCCCCCGGACTACAATGAGCAGTTCTTC CASRDPPDYNEQFF
TRBJ1-6 many TRBV6-1 . TGTGCCACTCACGGGTCGGGAAAGGCGAGCTCACCCCTCCACTTT CATHGSGKASSPLHF
TRBJ2-1 many TRBV20-1 TRBD2 TGCAGTGCTAAAGGACTAGCGGGCAGCTCCTACAATGAGCAGTTCTTC CSAKGLAGSSYNEQFF
TRBJ2-7 . TRBV27 TRBD2 TGTGCCAGCAGAGGGACACAGGGGGTAGCGGGAGGCCACTACGAGCAGTACTTC CASRGTQGVAGGHYEQYF
TRBJ1-1 . TRBV13 . TGTGCCAGCAGCTTAGGGGGCCCAGGGCCAGCTTTCTTT CASSLGGPGPAFF
TRBJ2-3 . TRBV7-2 TRBD2 TGTGCCAGCAGTTTAGTAGCGGGAGGGCCTGCAGATACGCAGTATTTT CASSLVAGGPADTQYF
TRBJ2-3 many TRBV29-1 TRBD2 TGCAGCGTTGAGGCCCAGCGGGAGGCCCTCACAGATACGCAGTATTTT CSVEAQREALTDTQYF
TRBJ2-4 . TRBV11-2 TRBD1 TGTGCCAGCAGCTTGGGGACAGGGGGAGTGGTGGACATTCAGTACTTC CASSLGTGGVVDIQYF
TRBJ2-4 few TRBV2 . TGTGCCTGCACCCAGGATCGGGGATACATTCAGTACTTC CACTQDRGYIQYF
TRBJ2-5 many TRBV25-1 TRBD2 TGTGCCAGCAGCAAGGGACTAGCGGGCTTGCAAGAGACCCAGTACTTC CASSKGLAGLQETQYF
TRBJ2-1 many TRBV24-1 TRBD2 TGTGCCACCAGTGATTTACAAAGAACTAGCGGAGGACGCAATGAGCAGTTCTTC CATSDLQRTSGGRNEQFF
TRBJ2-7 few TRBV14 . TGTGCCAGCAGCCGAGACTCTTACCTTCAGTACTTC CASSRDSYLQYF
TRBJ2-5 many TRBV5-8 . TGTGCCAGCAACATCTTCGGGCGGGAAGAGACCCAGTACTTC CASNIFGREETQYF
TRBJ2-3 . TRBV29-1 TRBD2 TGCAGCGTTGGCGTAGCGGGAGGGAGCACAGATACGCAGTATTTT CSVGVAGGSTDTQYF
TRBJ2-6 . TRBV6-1 . TGTGCCAGCATCAATGGGGCAGGGGCTGGGGCCAACGTCCTGACTTTC CASINGAGAGANVLTF